Given below is one T cell receptor beta chain in context. Its specificity is not known. The PCR had 60 Vbeta and 13 Jbeta primers. The table came from immunoSEQ multiplex PCR; TCRdb's copy has only in-frame clones and leaves some out. The sample includes some 160,000 clones, around three quarters of them seen just once. The ends lost 6 bases at V and 4 bases at J; junction bases unmatched: 9. In germline, CDR1 is MNHNY, CDR2 SVGAGI (reference sequence). CDR3 length equals 15 residues. These data belong to a study of cytomegalovirus exposure and HLA in healthy donors. Whole-study findings and limits: Sequencing artifact likely explains a cluster of highly shared sequence variants.

Source material: PBMCs. The chain uses TRBV6-6 and TRBJ1-5, with 7 bases lining up with TRBD1. The clonotype originates from a man between 35 and 55 years old in good health and CMV-seronegative. The CDR3 here is CASSRTAGGNQPQHF. The CDR3 DNA follows: TGTGCCAGCAGCCGCACCGCAGGGGGTAATCAGCCCCAGCATTTT.